One and the same sample provided the 24 T cell receptor beta chains below, sequenced in a study of beta chain features in type 1 diabetes. Findings of the study overall: The study found moderately but significantly shorter TCRB CDR3s in all four CD4+ subsets of Type 1 diabetes patients.

Expressed TCRB transcripts were sequenced because the isolated RNA had all been reverse transcribed beforehand. Only in-frame clones appear in the TCRdb table, and some are missing; sequencing was by immunoSEQ multiplex PCR. The sample yields under 250,000 clones, approximately 15% seen once. These TCRs' antigens remain unknown. Material: naive CD4+ T cells from blood. The source is a man under 40 with type 1 diabetes.

This clone was seen more than once but under ten times. This sample includes further DNA sequences coding for the same CDR3. This chain uses TRBV9 with TRBJ2-2, with 8 bases aligning to TRBD2. The V gene end was trimmed by 2 bases and the J gene end by 2 bases; junction bases not matched to a gene: 2. This CDR3 comprises 15 residues. Germline loops: CDR1 SGDLS, CDR2 YYNGEE. CDR3 loop: CASSVGGDNTGELFF. In DNA form, the CDR3 reads TGTGCCAGCAGCGTCGGGGGGGACAACACCGGGGAGCTGTTTTTT.

J is TRBJ2-1 and V is TRBV25-1, with TRBD2 matching 8 bases. This CDR3 comprises 18 residues. V lost 6 bases and J lost 1; bases outside the gene matches: 14. Germline V gene lookup returns CDR1 MGHDK and CDR2 SYGVNS. The CDR3 region has the DNA TGTGCCAGCAGATCCCCGAGAAATCGGGGGGGGTCCTACAATGAGCAGTTCTTC. It yields the protein CASRSPRNRGGSYNEQFF.

This clone came up a few times. V gene TRBV19 combines with J gene TRBJ2-2; D is possibly TRBD1 (6 bases). The CDR3 extends over 14 amino acids. CDR1 and CDR2 from the germline V gene are LNHDA and SQIVND (reference sequence). V lost 6 bases and J lost 3, with 11 bases in between. The CDR3 spells CASRLQGYTGELFF. The CDR3 DNA is TGTGCCAGTAGGTTACAGGGATACACCGGGGAGCTGTTTTTT.

V is TRBV7-9 and J is TRBJ2-2, with 8 bases aligning to TRBD2. V lost 5 bases, J lost 10 bases, and 9 bases stayed unmatched. Looked up from germline, CDR1 is SEHNR and CDR2 is FQNEAQ (reference sequence). The CDR3 is 14 amino acids. CDR3 region: CASSTRTSRAELFF. CDR3 bases: TGTGCCAGCAGCACAAGGACTAGCCGCGCGGAGCTGTTTTTT.

The chain links TRBV6-6 to TRBJ1-2; D unresolved. Germline V gene sequence: CDR1 MNHNY, CDR2 SVGAGI (reference sequence). This CDR3 contains 14 residues. V was cut by 2 bases and J by 3 bases, with 10 bases left in between. This CDR3 reads CASSYGEGHYGYTF. The CDR3 DNA is TGTGCCAGCAGTTACGGGGAGGGCCACTATGGCTACACCTTC.

This clone occurred a few times. V usage is TRBV18 and J usage is TRBJ2-7; 9 nucleotides align to TRBD1. V lost 6 bases and J lost 2; bases outside the gene matches: 8. CDR1 KGHSH and CDR2 LQKENI come from the germline V gene. This CDR3 has 15 residues. The CDR3 loop is CASSPGTGTTYEQYF. CDR3 DNA: TGTGCCAGCTCCCCGGGGACAGGGACGACCTACGAGCAGTACTTC.

This chain links TRBV11-2 with TRBJ1-4; a weak D match, TRBD1 (5 bases). This CDR3 is built from 14 residues. The germline V and J ends were trimmed by 3 bases and 3 bases, with 8 bases remaining between them. CDR1 SGHAT and CDR2 FQNNGV come from the germline V gene. As DNA, the CDR3 is TGTGCCAGCAGCTTTGGGGGGGCTAATGAAAAACTGTTTTTT. Protein sequence: CASSFGGANEKLFF.

The V gene is TRBV7-9, the J gene TRBJ1-1; 9 nucleotides line up with TRBD1. V lost 5 bases, J lost 3 bases, and 7 bases stayed unmatched. The CDR3 is 15 residues long. Germline loops: CDR1 SEHNR, CDR2 FQNEAQ (reference sequence). In DNA form, the CDR3 reads TGTGCCAGCAGCCCTTATGACAGGGGGGACACTGAAGCTTTCTTT. It codes for CASSPYDRGDTEAFF.

J is TRBJ2-5 and V is TRBV6-5; TRBD1 agrees at 8 bases. There are 14 residues in the CDR3. Losses at the gene ends were 6 bases for V and 5 bases for J; bases not matched to a gene: 8. CDR1 is MNHEY and CDR2 is SVGAGI in the germline V gene. DNA of the CDR3: TGTGCCAGCAGAAGGGACAGGATGGGGGAGACCCAGTACTTC. Protein product: CASRRDRMGETQYF.

V gene TRBV18 combines with J gene TRBJ2-7; TRBD1 agrees at 10 bases. Germline V gene sequence: CDR1 KGHSH, CDR2 LQKENI. V gave up 6 bases and J gave up 6 bases; unmatched junction bases: 11. The CDR3 sequence is 15 residues long. The CDR3 region has the DNA TGTGCCAGCTCGCCTCCGGGACAGGGGTCGACCGAGCAGTACTTC. This sequence encodes CASSPPGQGSTEQYF. The whole variable domain, remainder taken from reference TRBV18 and TRBJ2-7, is NAGVMQNPRHLVRRRGQEARLRCSPMKGHSHVYWYRQLPEEGLKFMVYLQKENIIDESGMPKERFSAEFPKEGPSILRIQQVVRGDSAAYFCASSPPGQGSTEQYFGPGTRLTVT.

The chain combines TRBV27 with TRBJ2-7; 10 nucleotides agree with TRBD2. This CDR3 contains 15 residues. J lost 5 bases, V lost 4 bases, and 8 bases had no gene match. Germline V lookup: CDR1 MNHEY, CDR2 SMNVEV (reference sequence). In DNA, the CDR3 is TGTGCCAGCAGTTCCCAGCGGGAGGGCCCTGACGAGCAGTACTTC. This translates into CASSSQREGPDEQYF.

V and J are TRBV7-9 and TRBJ2-5, with TRBD1 identical over 8 bases. CDR1 and CDR2 (germline): SEHNR, FQNEAQ (reference sequence). CDR3 length equals 14 residues. Trimming removed 5 bases from V and 5 bases from J; junction bases left unmatched: 7. The CDR3 here is CASSRDRGVETQYF. CDR3 bases: TGTGCCAGCAGCCGCGACAGGGGAGTGGAGACCCAGTACTTC.

CDR3: CASSLSDGYTF. CDR3 bases: TGTGCCAGTAGCCTCTCCGATGGCTACACCTTC. The chain employs TRBV19 and TRBJ1-2; no clear D gene. CDR3 length: 11 amino acids. V lost 6 bases and J 6 bases, leaving 8 bases between the germline ends. Germline lookup yields CDR1 LNHDA and CDR2 SQIVND (reference sequence).

The gene calls are TRBV13 and TRBJ2-3; 10 bases match TRBD2. The V segment lost 5 bases and the J segment 0 bases; nucleotides outside the gene matches: 8. Germline loops: CDR1 PRHDT, CDR2 FYEKMQ (reference sequence). The CDR3 runs 17 residues. The CDR3 sequence: CASSDLAGGYSTDTQYF. The CDR3, as DNA: TGTGCCAGCAGCGACTTAGCGGGGGGATATAGCACAGATACGCAGTATTTT.

This clone was counted only a few times. This chain connects TRBV2 to TRBJ2-1; 7 positions match TRBD1. From germline, CDR1 is SNHLY and CDR2 FYNNEI. Losses at the gene ends were 5 bases for V and 2 bases for J; bases not matched to a gene: 6. This CDR3 region has 15 residues. The CDR3 region has the DNA TGTGCCAGCAGTACGACAGGGACAACCTACAATGAGCAGTTCTTC. This sequence encodes CASSTTGTTYNEQFF.

In its sample, this clone was seen a few times. The chain links TRBV4-1 to TRBJ1-2, with 10 positions matching TRBD1. The CDR3 length is 14 residues. V was clipped by 8 bases and J by 4 bases; unmatched bases: 7. Germline assignment: CDR1 MGHRA and CDR2 YSYEKL. The CDR3 nucleotides read TGCGCCAGCTCGGGGACAGGGGTACGCTATGGCTACACCTTC. Translated: CASSGTGVRYGYTF.

The chain is built from TRBV6-1 and TRBJ2-5; the match to TRBD2 covers 12 bases. The length of the CDR3 is 15 residues. The germline CDR1 and CDR2 sequences are MNHNS and SASEGT. V lost 6 bases, J lost 5 bases, and 7 bases stayed unmatched. CDR3 region: CASSSPGLAGETQYF. Here the CDR3 DNA reads TGTGCCAGCAGCTCTCCCGGACTAGCGGGGGAGACCCAGTACTTC.

This clone was seen a few times. The gene calls are TRBV6-4 and TRBJ1-5, with no clear D. This CDR3 has 13 amino acids. Trimming took 4 bases from V and 7 from J, leaving 11 bases between them. Germline lookup yields CDR1 MRHNA and CDR2 SNTAGT. The CDR3 DNA sequence: TGTGCCAGCAGTGTGGAGGAGAGGCAGCCCCAGCATTTT. The encoded protein is CASSVEERQPQHF.

This clone was seen more than once but under ten times. V is TRBV30 and J is TRBJ2-7; possible D gene TRBD1, 6 bases. Germline CDR1 is GTSNPN and CDR2 is SVGIG (reference sequence). V dropped 2 bases and J dropped 2 bases, with 10 bases sitting between them. This CDR3 has 13 residues. The CDR3 DNA sequence: TGTGCCTGGAGTACCGGACAGACCTACGAGCAGTACTTC. This codes for CAWSTGQTYEQYF.

The chain is built from TRBV7-8 and TRBJ1-3; D is ambiguous. From germline, CDR1 is SGHVS and CDR2 FQNEAQ. Trimming took off 5 bases at V and 6 bases at J, with 14 bases between the two ends. The CDR3 is 14 amino acids. Here the CDR3 DNA reads TGTGCCAGCAGCGTCCGGGAGACCCAAAACACCATATATTTT. It specifies CASSVRETQNTIYF.

This chain joins TRBV27 and TRBJ2-5; 10 bases are a match to TRBD1. With 5 bases clipped from V and 7 bases from J, the junction kept 10 bases outside the gene matches. Germline V gene sequence: CDR1 MNHEY, CDR2 SMNVEV (reference sequence). The CDR3 consists of 15 residues. For the CDR3, the DNA is TGTGCCAGCAGTGTCCGGGACAGGGGCCCAGGGACCCAGTACTTC. It codes for CASSVRDRGPGTQYF.

V and J are TRBV11-2 and TRBJ2-5; 7 nucleotides align to TRBD2. The CDR3 covers 13 residues. With 1 base clipped from V and 5 bases from J, the junction kept 1 base outside the gene matches. Germline assignment: CDR1 SGHAT and CDR2 FQNNGV. For the CDR3, the DNA is TGTGCCAGCAGCTTAGCCGGGGGGGAGACCCAGTACTTC. Its translation is CASSLAGGETQYF.

A few counts support this clone. The chain links TRBV6-1 to TRBJ2-5; possible D gene TRBD2, 5 bases. CDR3 size: 14 residues. CDR1 is MNHNS, CDR2 SASEGT, per germline. The V gene lost 4 bases and the J gene lost 5 bases, with 14 bases spanning the gap. CDR3 loop: CASSVGGPAETQYF. For the CDR3, the DNA is TGTGCCAGCAGTGTTGGCGGGCCAGCCGAGACCCAGTACTTC.

This clone has just a few counts. This chain joins TRBV7-9 and TRBJ2-2; D gene uncertain. V was trimmed by 1 base and J by 6 bases, leaving 6 bases between them. The CDR3 spans 13 residues. The germline gives CDR1 SEHNR, CDR2 FQNEAQ (reference sequence). CDR3 region: CASSLDRAGELFF. Written as DNA, the CDR3 is TGTGCCAGCAGCTTAGACCGGGCCGGGGAGCTGTTTTTT.